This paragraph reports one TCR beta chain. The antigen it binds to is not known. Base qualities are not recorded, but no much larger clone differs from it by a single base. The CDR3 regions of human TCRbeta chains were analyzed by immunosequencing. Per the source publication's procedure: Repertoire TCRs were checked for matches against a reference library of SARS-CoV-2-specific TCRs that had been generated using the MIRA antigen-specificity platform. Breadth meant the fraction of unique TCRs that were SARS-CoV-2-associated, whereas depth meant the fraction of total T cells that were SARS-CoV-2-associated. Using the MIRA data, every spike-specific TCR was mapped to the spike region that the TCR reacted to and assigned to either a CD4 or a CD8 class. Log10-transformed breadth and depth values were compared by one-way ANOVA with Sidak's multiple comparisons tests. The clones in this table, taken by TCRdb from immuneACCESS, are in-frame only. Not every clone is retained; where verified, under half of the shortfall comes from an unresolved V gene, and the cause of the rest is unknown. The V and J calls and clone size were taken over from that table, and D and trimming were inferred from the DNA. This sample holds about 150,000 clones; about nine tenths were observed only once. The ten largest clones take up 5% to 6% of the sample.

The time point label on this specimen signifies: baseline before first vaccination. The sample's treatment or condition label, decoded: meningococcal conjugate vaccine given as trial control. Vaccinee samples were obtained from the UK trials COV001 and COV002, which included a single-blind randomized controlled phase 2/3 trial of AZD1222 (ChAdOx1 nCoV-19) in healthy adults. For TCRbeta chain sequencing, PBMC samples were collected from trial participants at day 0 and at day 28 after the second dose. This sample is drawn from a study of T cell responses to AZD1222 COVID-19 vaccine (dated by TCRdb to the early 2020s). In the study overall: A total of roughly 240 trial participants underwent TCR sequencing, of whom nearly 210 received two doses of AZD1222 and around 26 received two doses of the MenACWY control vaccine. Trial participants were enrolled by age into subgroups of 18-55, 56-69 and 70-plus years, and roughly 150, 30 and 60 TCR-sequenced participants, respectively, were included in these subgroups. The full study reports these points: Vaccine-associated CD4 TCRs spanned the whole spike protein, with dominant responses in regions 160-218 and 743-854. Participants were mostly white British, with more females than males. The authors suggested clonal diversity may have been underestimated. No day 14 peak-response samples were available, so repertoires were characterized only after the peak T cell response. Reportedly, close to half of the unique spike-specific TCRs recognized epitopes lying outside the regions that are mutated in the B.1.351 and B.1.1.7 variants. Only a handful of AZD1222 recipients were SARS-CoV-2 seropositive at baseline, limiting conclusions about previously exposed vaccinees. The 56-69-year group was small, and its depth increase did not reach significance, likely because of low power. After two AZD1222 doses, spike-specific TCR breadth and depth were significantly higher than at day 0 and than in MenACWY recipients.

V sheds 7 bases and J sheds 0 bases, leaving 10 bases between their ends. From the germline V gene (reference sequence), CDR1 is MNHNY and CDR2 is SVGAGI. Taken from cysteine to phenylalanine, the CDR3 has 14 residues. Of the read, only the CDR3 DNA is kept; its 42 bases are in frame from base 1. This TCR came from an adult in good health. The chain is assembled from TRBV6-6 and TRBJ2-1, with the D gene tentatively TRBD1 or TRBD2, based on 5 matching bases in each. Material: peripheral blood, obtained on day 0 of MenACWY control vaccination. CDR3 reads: CASTPGPSYNEQFF. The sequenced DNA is TGTGCCAGCACACCGGGACCCTCCTACAATGAGCAGTTCTTC.